Detailed here is one T cell receptor beta chain. The record originates from a study of blood T cell repertoires in COVID-19. Per the original data handling: Counts of nucleated cells, estimated from reference gene primer amplification, were obtained. Generated by immunoSEQ multiplex PCR, the TCRdb table keeps only in-frame clones and is missing some. V and J calls and clone size are as listed in that table; D and trimming were resolved from the DNA. The data show tens of thousands of clones, roughly four fifths seen once. CDR1 and CDR2 (germline): LGHNA, YSLEER. V lost 0 bases and J lost 1, with 9 bases in between. The CDR3 sequence is 15 residues long.

The clonotype comes from a man in his sixties with acute or convalescent COVID-19. Material for sequencing was peripheral blood. The V and J genes are TRBV4-3 and TRBJ2-5; D is possibly TRBD2 (6 bases). CDR3 nucleotides: TGCGCCAGCAGCCAAGAAGACGGGAGCCAAGAGACCCAGTACTTC. This encodes CASSQEDGSQETQYF.